This T cell receptor (beta chain) was profiled in a study of radiotherapy plus CTLA-4 blockade in lung cancer. Receiving focal radiation plus CTLA-4 blockade with ipilimumab were patients who had chemo-refractory metastatic non-small-cell lung cancer. This clone has a handful of counts. Its specificity is unknown. Sequenced by immunoSEQ multiplex PCR; TCRdb stores in-frame clones only, minus some. The sample lists 86,000 or so clones, about 78% occurring once. Germline loops: CDR1 WNHNN, CDR2 SYGVQD (reference sequence). The CDR3 contains 14 residues. The ends lost 4 bases at V and 1 base at J; junction bases unmatched: 3. Study-wide results and limits: After radiotherapy and ipilimumab, tumor-derived clones expanded in peripheral blood.

The specimen was peripheral blood, collected from a patient treated with radiotherapy plus ipilimumab. This chain links TRBV10-1 with TRBJ1-1; 7 nucleotides line up with TRBD1. This clonotype originated in a human donor with non-small cell lung cancer who had a partial response to radiotherapy plus ipilimumab. Some clones in this sample may be carry-over from other donors' samples. In nucleotides, the CDR3 is TGCGCCAGCAGTGCAGACAGGGAGAACACTGAAGCTTTCTTT. Translating gives CASSADRENTEAFF.